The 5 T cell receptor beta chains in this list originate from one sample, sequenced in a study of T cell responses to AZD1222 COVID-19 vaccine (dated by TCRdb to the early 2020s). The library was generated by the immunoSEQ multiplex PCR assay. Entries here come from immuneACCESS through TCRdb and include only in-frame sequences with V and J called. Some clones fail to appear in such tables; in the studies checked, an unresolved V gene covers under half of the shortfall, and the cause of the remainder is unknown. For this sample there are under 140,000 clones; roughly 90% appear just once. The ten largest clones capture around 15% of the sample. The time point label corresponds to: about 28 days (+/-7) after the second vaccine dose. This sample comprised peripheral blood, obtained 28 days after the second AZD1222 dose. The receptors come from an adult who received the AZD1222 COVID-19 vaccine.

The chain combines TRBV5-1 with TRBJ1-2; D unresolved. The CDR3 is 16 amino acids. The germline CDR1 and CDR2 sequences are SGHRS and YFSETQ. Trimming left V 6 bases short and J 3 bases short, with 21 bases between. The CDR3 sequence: CASNLGSGSGHYGYTF. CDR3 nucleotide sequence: TGCGCCAGCAACCTGGGGTCGGGGAGCGGGCACTATGGCTACACCTTC.

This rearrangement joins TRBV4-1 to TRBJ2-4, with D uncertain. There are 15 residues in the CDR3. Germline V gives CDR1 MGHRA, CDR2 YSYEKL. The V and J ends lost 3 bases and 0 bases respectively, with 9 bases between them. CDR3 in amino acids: CASSHLELAKNIQYF. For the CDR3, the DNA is TGCGCCAGCAGCCACCTAGAACTAGCCAAAAACATTCAGTACTTC.

The CDR3 sequence is CASSEDRPLETQYF. CDR3 nucleotide sequence: TGTGCCAGCAGTGAAGATCGACCTCTGGAGACCCAGTACTTC. This chain joins TRBV6-1 and TRBJ2-5, with D uncertain. Germline assignment: CDR1 MNHNS and CDR2 SASEGT. The CDR3 is made up of 14 amino acids. V was shortened by 1 base and J by 5 bases, with 11 bases between the two germline ends.

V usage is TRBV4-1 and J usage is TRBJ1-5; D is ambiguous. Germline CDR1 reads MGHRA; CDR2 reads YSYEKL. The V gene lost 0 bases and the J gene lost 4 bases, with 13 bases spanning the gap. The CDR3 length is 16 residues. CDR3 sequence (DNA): TGCGCCAGCAGCCAAGATCTTGGGCCGATTAATCAGCCCCAGCATTTT. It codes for CASSQDLGPINQPQHF.

CDR3 residues: CATGVTDSNQPQHF. The CDR3 DNA follows: TGTGCCACCGGCGTAACAGATAGCAATCAGCCCCAGCATTTT. The chain is built from TRBV10-3 and TRBJ1-5; D not resolved. The CDR3 is 14 residues long. Germline values: CDR1 ENHRY, CDR2 SYGVKD. V dropped 10 bases and J dropped 0 bases, with 13 bases sitting between them.